Only a few counts were recorded for the clone carrying this TCR beta chain. Antigen: not known. CDR1 is ENHRY and CDR2 is SYGVKD in the germline V gene. This CDR3 spans 14 amino acids. V was shortened by 9 bases and J by 0 bases, with 15 bases between the two germline ends. The data belong to a study of T-cell memory formation after mild COVID-19. Turning to the study itself: Across donors, TCR clusters were largely donor specific.

Each CDR3 protein is one row after TCRdb ran MiXCR on the 5' RACE reads. The sample includes 300,000 to 350,000 distinct CDR3 sequences, 15% to 20% of them seen just once. Notes on the study in general: Memory cells collected pre-infection included some clones that later responded, suggesting cross-reactive memory joined.

This TCR was recovered from a man aged 18 to 30 who had mild COVID-19 (a few samples of this study predate the infection). Cell type and time point are not known. Sequenced: PBMCs or a T cell subset sorted from them (not recorded which). The V and J genes are TRBV10-3 and TRBJ2-7, with D uncertain. The CDR3 nucleotides are TGTGCCATTGCCCCAGGAGAACTCTCCTACGAGCAGTACTTC. Amino acids: CAIAPGELSYEQYF.